The sample holds many counts of the clone carrying this TCR beta chain. As yet, its antigen is unknown. The entry originates in a study of T cells in Graves' hyperthyroidism and ophthalmopathy. About the study: Peripheral blood was acquired at first diagnosis, ahead of any therapy whatsoever.

Stable disease denoted Graves' hyperthyroidism without ophthalmopathy progression within 18 months. Per the germline V gene, CDR1 is MDHEN and CDR2 is SYDVKM. This CDR3 region has 15 residues. The junction had 9 bases not matched to a gene; V was cut back by 9 bases and J by 8 bases. Using RNA transcripts as the source, TCR beta CDR3 regions were amplified. HTBI primers were the set used in a first-round RT-PCR of the TCR CDR3. MiXCR, applied by TCRdb to the multiplex PCR reads, yields one record per CDR3 protein. The table shows some 700,000 distinct CDR3 sequences, with approximately 15% occurring only once. The study's findings and limits: The authors' 13 V-J model separated ophthalmopathy from stable hyperthyroidism.

The sequence was obtained from a man aged 45-60 years with Graves' hyperthyroidism. The sample taken for sequencing was blood. This chain links TRBV28 with TRBJ2-1; TRBD2 matches at 14 bases. CDR3 amino acids: CASTGTSGSIYEQFF. Written as DNA, the CDR3 is TGTGCCAGTACCGGGACTAGCGGGAGCATTTATGAGCAGTTCTTC.